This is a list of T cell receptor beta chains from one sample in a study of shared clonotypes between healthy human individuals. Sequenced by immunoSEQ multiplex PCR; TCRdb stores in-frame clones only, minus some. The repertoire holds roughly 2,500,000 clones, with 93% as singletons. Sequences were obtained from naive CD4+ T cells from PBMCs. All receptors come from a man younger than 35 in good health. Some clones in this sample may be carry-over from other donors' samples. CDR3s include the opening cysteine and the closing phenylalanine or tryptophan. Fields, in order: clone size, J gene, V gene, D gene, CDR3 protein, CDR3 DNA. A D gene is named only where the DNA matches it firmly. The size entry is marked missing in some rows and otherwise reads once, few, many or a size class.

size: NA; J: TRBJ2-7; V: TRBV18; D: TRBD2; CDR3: CASSPGTSGLHEQYF; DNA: TGTGCCAGCTCACCGGGGACTAGCGGGCTCCACGAGCAGTACTTC
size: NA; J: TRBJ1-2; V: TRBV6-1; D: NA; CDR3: CASSRQIYGYTF; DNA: TGTGCCAGCAGTCGACAGATCTATGGCTACACCTTC
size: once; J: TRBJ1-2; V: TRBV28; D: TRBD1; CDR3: CASLTWDRENYGYTF; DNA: TGTGCCAGCCTCACGTGGGACAGGGAAAACTATGGCTACACCTTC
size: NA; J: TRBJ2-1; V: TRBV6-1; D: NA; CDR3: CASRVYNEQFF; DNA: TGTGCCAGCCGGGTTTACAATGAGCAGTTCTTC
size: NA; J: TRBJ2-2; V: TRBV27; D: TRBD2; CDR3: CASSLTPGAGGIAGELFF; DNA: TGTGCCAGCAGTTTGACTCCCGGGGCGGGAGGAATCGCCGGGGAGCTGTTTTTT
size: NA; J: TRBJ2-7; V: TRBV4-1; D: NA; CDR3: CASSQDPGDGDEQYF; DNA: TGCGCCAGCAGCCAAGACCCGGGGGACGGGGACGAGCAGTACTTC
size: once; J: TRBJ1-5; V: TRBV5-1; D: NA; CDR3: CASSLLGGGQPQHF; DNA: TGCGCCAGCAGCTTGTTGGGGGGAGGTCAGCCCCAGCATTTT
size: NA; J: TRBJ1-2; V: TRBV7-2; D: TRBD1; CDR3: CASSLGQGALYGYTF; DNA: TGTGCCAGCAGCTTGGGACAGGGGGCCCTCTATGGCTACACCTTC
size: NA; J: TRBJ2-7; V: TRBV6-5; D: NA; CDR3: CASSYGGPSEQYF; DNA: TGTGCCAGCAGTTACGGGGGGCCCTCGGAGCAGTACTTC
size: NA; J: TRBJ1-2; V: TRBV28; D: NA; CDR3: CASSFEGKGPYGYTF; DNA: TGTGCCAGCAGTTTCGAGGGGAAGGGGCCCTATGGCTACACCTTC
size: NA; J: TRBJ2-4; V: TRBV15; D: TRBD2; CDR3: CATRGEGLAKNIQYF; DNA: TGTGCCACCAGGGGGGAGGGGCTAGCCAAAAACATTCAGTACTTC
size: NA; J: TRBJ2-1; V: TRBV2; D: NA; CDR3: CASSDSGPNEQFF; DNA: TGTGCCAGCAGTGATTCCGGTCCCAATGAGCAGTTCTTC
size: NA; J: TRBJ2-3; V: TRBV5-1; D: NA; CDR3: CASSLGNPAGTDTQYF; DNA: TGCGCCAGCAGCTTGGGGAACCCGGCTGGCACAGATACGCAGTATTTT
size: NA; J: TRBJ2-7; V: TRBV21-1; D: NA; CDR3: CASSKDSGFPYEQYF; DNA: TGTGCCAGCAGCAAAGATTCGGGATTTCCCTACGAGCAGTACTTC
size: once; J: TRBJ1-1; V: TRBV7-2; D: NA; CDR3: CASSYGRHTEAFF; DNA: TGTGCCAGCAGCTACGGACGGCACACTGAAGCTTTCTTT
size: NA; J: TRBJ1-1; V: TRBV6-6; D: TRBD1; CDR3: CASTPEGALNTEAFF; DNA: TGTGCCAGCACTCCTGAGGGGGCTCTGAACACTGAAGCTTTCTTT
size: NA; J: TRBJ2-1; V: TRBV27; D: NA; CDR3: CASNRLGSYNEQFF; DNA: TGTGCCAGCAACCGACTAGGTTCCTACAATGAGCAGTTCTTC
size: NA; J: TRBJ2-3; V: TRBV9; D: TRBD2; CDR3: CASSVLAGPTDTQYF; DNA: TGTGCCAGCAGCGTACTAGCGGGACCCACAGATACGCAGTATTTT
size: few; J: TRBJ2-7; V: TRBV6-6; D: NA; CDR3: CASSYSRISSSYEQYF; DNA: TGTGCCAGCAGTTACAGTCGCATTTCGAGCTCCTACGAGCAGTACTTC
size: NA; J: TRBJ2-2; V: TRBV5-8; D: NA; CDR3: CASSFTAGTGELFF; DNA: TGTGCCAGCAGCTTTACGGCGGGTACCGGGGAGCTGTTTTTT
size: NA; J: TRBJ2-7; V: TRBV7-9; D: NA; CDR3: CASSLVKGSYEQYF; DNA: TGTGCCAGCAGCTTAGTCAAGGGTTCCTACGAGCAGTACTTC
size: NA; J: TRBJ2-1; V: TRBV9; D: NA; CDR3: CASSLIADYNEQFF; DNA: TGTGCCAGCAGCTTAATAGCGGATTACAATGAGCAGTTCTTC
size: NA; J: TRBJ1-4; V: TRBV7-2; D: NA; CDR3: CASSLGARGELFF; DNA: TGTGCCAGCAGCTTAGGGGCGCGGGGGGAACTGTTTTTT
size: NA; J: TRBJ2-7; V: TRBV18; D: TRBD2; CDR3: CASSKGTSGSGEQYF; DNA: TGTGCCAGCTCAAAGGGAACTAGCGGGAGTGGGGAGCAGTACTTC
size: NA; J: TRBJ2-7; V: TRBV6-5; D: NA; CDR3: CASSYSWDIRSYEQYF; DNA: TGTGCCAGCAGTTACTCGTGGGACATACGCAGCTACGAGCAGTACTTC
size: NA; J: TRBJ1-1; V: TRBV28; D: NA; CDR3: CASCTGHTEAFF; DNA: TGTGCCAGCTGTACAGGGCATACTGAAGCTTTCTTT
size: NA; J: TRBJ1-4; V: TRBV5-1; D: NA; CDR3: CASSLGGTNEKLFF; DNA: TGCGCCAGCAGCTTGGGTGGGACTAATGAAAAACTGTTTTTT
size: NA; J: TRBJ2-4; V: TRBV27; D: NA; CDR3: CASSPQYARGAKNIQYF; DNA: TGTGCCAGCAGTCCGCAATATGCCCGGGGGGCCAAAAACATTCAGTACTTC
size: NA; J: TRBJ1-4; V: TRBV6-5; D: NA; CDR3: CASSSLFSGFNEKLFF; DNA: TGTGCCAGCAGTTCCCTCTTTTCGGGTTTTAATGAAAAACTGTTTTTT
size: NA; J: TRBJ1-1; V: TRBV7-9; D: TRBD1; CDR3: CHLTGALNTEAFF; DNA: TGTCACCTTACAGGGGCCCTGAACACTGAAGCTTTCTTT
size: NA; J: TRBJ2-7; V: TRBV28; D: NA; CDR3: CASRDDRDSYEQYF; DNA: TGTGCCAGCAGGGACGACCGGGACTCCTACGAGCAGTACTTC
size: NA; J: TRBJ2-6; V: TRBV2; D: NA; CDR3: CASSEEGTGANVLTF; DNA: TGTGCCAGCAGTGAGGAGGGAACCGGGGCCAACGTCCTGACTTTC
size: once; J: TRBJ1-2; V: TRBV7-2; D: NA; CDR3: CASSYSGQGIDGYTF; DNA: TGTGCCAGCAGCTATAGCGGCCAGGGGATTGATGGCTACACCTTC
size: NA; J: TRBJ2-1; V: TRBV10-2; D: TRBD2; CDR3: CASSGREGQARANEQFF; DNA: TGCGCCAGCTCCGGGCGGGAGGGCCAGGCTCGGGCCAATGAGCAGTTCTTC
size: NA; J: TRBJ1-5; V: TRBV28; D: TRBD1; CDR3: CASSQGQGSSPQHF; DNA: TGTGCCAGCAGTCAAGGACAGGGATCATCGCCCCAGCATTTT
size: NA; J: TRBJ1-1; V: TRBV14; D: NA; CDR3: CASSQRAGNTEAFF; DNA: TGTGCCAGCAGCCAGAGAGCAGGGAACACTGAAGCTTTCTTT
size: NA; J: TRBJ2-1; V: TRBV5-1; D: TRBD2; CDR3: CASSPRVGLAGEGSYNEQFF; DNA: TGCGCCAGCAGCCCCCGGGTTGGGCTAGCGGGAGAGGGGTCCTACAATGAGCAGTTCTTC
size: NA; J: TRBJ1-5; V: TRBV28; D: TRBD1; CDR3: CASSQTGAGDQPQHF; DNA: TGTGCCAGCAGTCAAACAGGGGCCGGGGATCAGCCCCAGCATTTT
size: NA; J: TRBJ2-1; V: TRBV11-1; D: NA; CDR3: CASSSTQRINNEQFF; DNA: TGTGCCAGCAGCTCCACCCAGCGGATCAACAATGAGCAGTTCTTC
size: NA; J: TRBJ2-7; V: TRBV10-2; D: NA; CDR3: CASMAGAISYEQYF; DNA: TGCGCCAGCATGGCGGGGGCGATCTCCTACGAGCAGTACTTC
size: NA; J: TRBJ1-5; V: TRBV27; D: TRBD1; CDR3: CASSPNRGPSNQPQHF; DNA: TGTGCCAGCAGTCCAAACAGGGGGCCGAGCAATCAGCCCCAGCATTTT
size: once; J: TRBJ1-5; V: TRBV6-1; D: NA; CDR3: CASSEYKRSNSNQPQHF; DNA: TGTGCCAGCAGTGAATACAAGAGATCAAATAGCAATCAGCCCCAGCATTTT
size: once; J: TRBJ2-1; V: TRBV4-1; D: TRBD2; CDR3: CASSQGLAGGSWQFF; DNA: TGCGCCAGCAGCCAGGGACTAGCGGGAGGATCCTGGCAGTTCTTC
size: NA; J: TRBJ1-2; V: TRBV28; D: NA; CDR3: CASSLSGPDYGYTF; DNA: TGTGCCAGCAGTTTATCAGGGCCAGACTATGGCTACACCTTC
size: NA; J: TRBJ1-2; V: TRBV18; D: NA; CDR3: CASSPLGPSGYTF; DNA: TGTGCCAGCTCACCACTAGGTCCCAGTGGCTACACCTTC
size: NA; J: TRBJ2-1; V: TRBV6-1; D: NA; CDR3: CASSPRQTYNEQFF; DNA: TGTGCCAGCAGTCCGCGACAAACCTACAATGAGCAGTTCTTC
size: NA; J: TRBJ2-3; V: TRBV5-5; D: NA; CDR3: CASSLRLEADTQYF; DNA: TGTGCCAGCAGCTTGCGCCTGGAGGCGGATACGCAGTATTTT
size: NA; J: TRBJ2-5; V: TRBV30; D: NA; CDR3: CAWSVGWGQETQYF; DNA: TGTGCCTGGAGTGTAGGGTGGGGACAAGAGACCCAGTACTTC
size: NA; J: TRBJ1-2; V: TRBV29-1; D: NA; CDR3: CSVMRGGDHGYTF; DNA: TGCAGCGTCATGCGGGGCGGGGATCACGGCTACACCTTC
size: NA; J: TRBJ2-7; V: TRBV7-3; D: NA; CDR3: CASSLGLGGSEQYF; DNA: TGTGCCAGCAGCTTAGGCCTTGGCGGTTCCGAGCAGTACTTC
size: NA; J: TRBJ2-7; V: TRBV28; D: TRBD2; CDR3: CASRTSGRASLEQYF; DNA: TGTGCCAGCAGAACTAGCGGGAGGGCGTCTCTCGAGCAGTACTTC
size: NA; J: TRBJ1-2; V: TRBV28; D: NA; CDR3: CASSLSTNNYGYTF; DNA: TGTGCCAGCAGTTTATCGACAAACAACTATGGCTACACCTTC
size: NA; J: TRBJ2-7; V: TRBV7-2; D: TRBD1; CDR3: CASSLGQGAYEQYF; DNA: TGTGCCAGCAGCTTAGGCCAGGGGGCCTACGAGCAGTACTTC
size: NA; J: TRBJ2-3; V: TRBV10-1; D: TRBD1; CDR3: CASRPGQGGDTQYF; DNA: TGCGCCAGCAGGCCCGGACAGGGTGGAGATACGCAGTATTTT